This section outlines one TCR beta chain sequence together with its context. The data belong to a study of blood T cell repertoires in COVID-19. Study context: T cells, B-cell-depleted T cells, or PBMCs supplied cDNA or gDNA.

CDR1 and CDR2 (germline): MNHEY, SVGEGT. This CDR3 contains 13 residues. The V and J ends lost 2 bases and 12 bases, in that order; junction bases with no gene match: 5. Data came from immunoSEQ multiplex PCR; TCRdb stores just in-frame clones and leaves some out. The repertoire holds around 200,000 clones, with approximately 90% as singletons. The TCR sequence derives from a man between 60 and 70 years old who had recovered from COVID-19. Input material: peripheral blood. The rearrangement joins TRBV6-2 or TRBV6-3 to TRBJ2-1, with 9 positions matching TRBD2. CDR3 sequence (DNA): TGTGCCAGCAGTTACGCGGGGGGGCAGGGGCAGTTCTTC. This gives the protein CASSYAGGQGQFF.